This TCR beta chain comes out of a study of tumor-infiltrating lymphocytes in primary liver carcinoma. Study summary: Stage T1-T3 N0M0 and a size of about 4.2 to 11 cm characterized the tumors.

TCR beta cDNA came from roughly 0.45 ug total RNA, primed with a constant-region primer. Three nested multiplex PCR rounds of slightly modified ARM-PCR generated TCR beta libraries. TCRdb analysed the multiplex PCR reads with MiXCR anew, one entry per CDR3 protein. Of roughly 80,000 distinct CDR3 sequences in the sample, about two thirds were seen once. The roughly 20-31 mg bulk tissue piece was not sorted before simultaneous RNA and DNA extraction. As concerns this clonotype: A read error may produce the germline difference seen at one junction end.

Specimen: liver tumor tissue from sampling region 4. Stated subset: tumor region T4, right-lateral pole. The receptor was derived from a woman between 55 and 75 years old with primary liver carcinoma and hepatitis B virus infection.

The CDR3 region is CTSSTASGRSNEQFF. The CDR3 DNA follows: TGTACCAGTAGCACGGCTAGCGGGAGAAGTAATGAGCAGTTCTTC. V usage is TRBV11-2 and J usage is TRBJ2-1, with 10 bases identical to TRBD2. CDR1 and CDR2 (germline): SGHAT, FQNNGV. The CDR3 is 15 amino acids.